These 9 T cell receptor beta chains came from one sample sequenced in a study of T cells in Graves' hyperthyroidism and ophthalmopathy. Amplification targeted TCR beta CDR3 regions from RNA transcripts. The TCR CDR3 was amplified in a first-round RT-PCR using the HTBI primer set. Via MiXCR, TCRdb re-called the multiplex PCR reads, giving one row per CDR3 protein. Of 400,000 to 600,000 distinct CDR3 sequences listed, about 15% are singletons. The sequenced material came from blood. These receptors were taken from a woman in her 30s with Graves' ophthalmopathy.

Many counts were recorded for this clonotype. This sequence joins TRBV15 and TRBJ2-3; 11 bases match TRBD2. The CDR3 is 16 residues long. V trimming: 3 bases; J trimming: 5 bases; junction bases outside the gene matches: 7. Germline CDR1 reads LNHNV; CDR2 reads YYDKDF (reference sequence). In DNA form, the CDR3 reads TGTGCCACCAGCAGTCTACTAGCGGGAGTTGTAGATACGCAGTATTTT. As protein: CATSSLLAGVVDTQYF. The full variable domain, rest sourced from reference TRBV15 and TRBJ2-3, is DAMVIQNPRYQVTQFGKPVTLSCSQTLNHNVMYWYQQKSSQAPKLLFHYYDKDFNNEADTPDNFQSRRPNTSFCFLDIRSPGLGDTAMYLCATSSLLAGVVDTQYFGPGTRLTVL.

This clonotype was found many times. The chain links TRBV28 to TRBJ2-1; a possible D gene is TRBD2 (5 bases). Trimming shortened V by 6 bases and J by 3 bases, and 15 bases separated the two germline ends. The CDR3 loop spans 15 amino acids. Germline V CDR1 and CDR2: MDHEN, SYDVKM. The CDR3 DNA is TGTGCCAGCAGCGGGGAAGGGAAGATCTACAATGAGCAGTTCTTC. It translates to CASSGEGKIYNEQFF.

This clonotype was found many times. The rearrangement links TRBV28 to TRBJ1-2; TRBD1 aligns across 7 bases. Germline values: CDR1 MDHEN, CDR2 SYDVKM. Losses at the gene ends were 4 bases for V and 4 bases for J; bases not matched to a gene: 6. CDR3 length: 14 amino acids. The CDR3 DNA reads as TGTGCCAGCAGTTCCGGGACAGCGTTCTATGGCTACACCTTC. The encoded protein is CASSSGTAFYGYTF.

This clonotype came up a few times. This chain connects TRBV6-2 or TRBV6-3 to TRBJ1-5; 10 bases line up with TRBD1. The germline V gene has CDR1 MNHEY and CDR2 SVGEGT. The length of the CDR3 is 15 residues. J gave up 3 bases and V 6 bases, and 5 bases lay outside the gene matches. The CDR3 sequence: CASRETGGFNQPQHF. In nucleotides, the CDR3 is TGTGCCAGCAGAGAGACAGGGGGCTTCAATCAGCCCCAGCATTTT.

The J gene is TRBJ2-7, the V gene TRBV6-2 or TRBV6-3; the D gene is possibly TRBD1 (6 bases). Trimming took off 5 bases at V and 2 bases at J, with 13 bases between the two ends. Germline-derived CDR1 and CDR2 are MNHEY and SVGEGT. The CDR3 is made up of 14 amino acids. CDR3 protein: CASSPGTSAYEQYF. DNA for the CDR3: TGTGCCAGCAGTCCAGGGACAAGCGCCTACGAGCAGTACTTC.

Concerning this clonotype itself: One junction end disagrees with the germline gene, perhaps due to a read error. V usage is TRBV15 and J usage is TRBJ2-1; no clear D. CDR3 length equals 13 residues. Looked up from germline, CDR1 is LNHNV and CDR2 is YYDKDF (reference sequence). The CDR3 region has the DNA TGTGCCACCAGCATGAGACTCGTAAATGAGCAGTCCTTC. Translated: CATSMRLVNEQSF.

This clonotype came up many times. This chain joins TRBV20-1 and TRBJ2-3, with 7 nucleotides matching TRBD2. The CDR3 runs 15 residues. Germline loops: CDR1 DFQATT, CDR2 SNEGSKA (reference sequence). The V gene end was trimmed by 6 bases and the J gene end by 4 bases; junction bases not matched to a gene: 13. This chain's CDR3 is CSALHERGPPDTQYF. DNA for the CDR3: TGCAGTGCCCTGCACGAGCGGGGCCCCCCAGATACGCAGTATTTT.

The chain couples TRBV2 to TRBJ2-7; D might be TRBD1 (6 bases). The CDR3 covers 16 residues. Germline V gene data show CDR1 as SNHLY and CDR2 as FYNNEI. The V end lost 2 bases, the J end lost 3 bases, and 17 bases lay between the germline ends. CDR3 sequence (DNA): TGTGCCAGCAGTGAAAGGACAGTCCTTAAGATCTACGAGCAGTACTTC. This encodes CASSERTVLKIYEQYF.

This chain connects TRBV20-1 to TRBJ1-1, with 9 bases matching TRBD1. The CDR3 covers 14 residues. CDR1 and CDR2 from the germline V gene are DFQATT and SNEGSKA (reference sequence). V shed 6 bases, J shed 0 bases, and the junction held 5 bases outside the gene matches. The CDR3 here is CSANGQGMNTEAFF. The CDR3 coding sequence is TGCAGTGCCAACGGACAGGGGATGAACACTGAAGCTTTCTTT.